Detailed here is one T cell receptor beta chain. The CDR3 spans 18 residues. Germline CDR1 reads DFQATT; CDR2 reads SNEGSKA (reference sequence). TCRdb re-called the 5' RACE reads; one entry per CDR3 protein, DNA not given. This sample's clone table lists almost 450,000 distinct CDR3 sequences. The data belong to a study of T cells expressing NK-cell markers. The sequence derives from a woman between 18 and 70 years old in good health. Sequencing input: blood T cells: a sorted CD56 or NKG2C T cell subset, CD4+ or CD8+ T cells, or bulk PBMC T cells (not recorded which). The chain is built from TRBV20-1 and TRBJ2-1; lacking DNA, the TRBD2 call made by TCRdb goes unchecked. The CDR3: CSAAGTSGGVRSYNEQFF.